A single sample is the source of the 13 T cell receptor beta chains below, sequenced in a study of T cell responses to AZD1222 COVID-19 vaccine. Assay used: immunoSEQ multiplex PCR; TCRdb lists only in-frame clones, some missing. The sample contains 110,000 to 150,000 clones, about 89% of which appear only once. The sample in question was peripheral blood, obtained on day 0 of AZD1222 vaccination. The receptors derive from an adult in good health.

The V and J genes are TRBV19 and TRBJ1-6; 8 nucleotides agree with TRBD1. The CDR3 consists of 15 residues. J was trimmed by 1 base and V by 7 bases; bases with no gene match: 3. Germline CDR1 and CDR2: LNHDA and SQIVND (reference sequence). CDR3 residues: CASKRDRSYNSPLHF. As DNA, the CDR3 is TGTGCCAGTAAGAGGGACAGGTCCTATAATTCACCCCTCCACTTT.

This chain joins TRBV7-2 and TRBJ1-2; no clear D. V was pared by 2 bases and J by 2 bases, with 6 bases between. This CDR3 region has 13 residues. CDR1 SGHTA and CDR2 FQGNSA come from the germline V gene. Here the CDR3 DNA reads TGTGCCAGCAGCTTAACACTAAACTATGGCTACACCTTC. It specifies CASSLTLNYGYTF.

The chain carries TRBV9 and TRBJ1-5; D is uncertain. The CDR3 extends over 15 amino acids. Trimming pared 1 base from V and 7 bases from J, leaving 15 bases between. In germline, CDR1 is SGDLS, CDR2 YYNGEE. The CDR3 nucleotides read TGTGCCAGCAGCGTAAGTGGAGGGCTTGGGCAGCCCCAGCATTTT. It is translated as CASSVSGGLGQPQHF.

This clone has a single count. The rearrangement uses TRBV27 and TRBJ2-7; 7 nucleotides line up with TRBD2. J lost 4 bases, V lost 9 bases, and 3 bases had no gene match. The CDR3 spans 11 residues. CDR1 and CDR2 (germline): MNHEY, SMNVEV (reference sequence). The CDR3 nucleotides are TGTGCCAGTGGGACTATTTACGAGCAGTACTTC. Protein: CASGTIYEQYF.

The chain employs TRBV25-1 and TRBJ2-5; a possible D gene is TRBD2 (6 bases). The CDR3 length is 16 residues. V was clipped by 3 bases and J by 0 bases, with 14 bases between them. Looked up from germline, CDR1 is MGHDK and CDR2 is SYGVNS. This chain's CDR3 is CASSDWEASNQETQYF. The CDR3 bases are TGTGCCAGCAGTGATTGGGAGGCCTCGAACCAAGAGACCCAGTACTTC.

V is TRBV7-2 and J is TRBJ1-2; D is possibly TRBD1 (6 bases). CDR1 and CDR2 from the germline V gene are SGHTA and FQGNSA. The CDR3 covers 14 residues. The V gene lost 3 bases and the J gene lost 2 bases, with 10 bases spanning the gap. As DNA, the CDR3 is TGTGCCAGCAGCTTCAATACAGGGAACTATGGCTACACCTTC. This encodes CASSFNTGNYGYTF.

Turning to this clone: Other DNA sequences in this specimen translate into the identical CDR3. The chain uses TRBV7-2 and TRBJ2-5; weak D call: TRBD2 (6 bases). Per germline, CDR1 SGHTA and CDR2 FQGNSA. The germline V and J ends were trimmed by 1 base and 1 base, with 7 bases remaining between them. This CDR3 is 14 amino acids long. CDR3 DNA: TGTGCCAGCAGCTTAGGCGGGGCCCAAGAGACCCAGTACTTC. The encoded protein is CASSLGGAQETQYF.

The CDR3: CASSPGQATDGSPLHF. The CDR3 DNA sequence: TGTGCCAGCAGCCCGGGACAGGCGACCGATGGGTCACCCCTCCACTTT. The chain combines TRBV4-2 with TRBJ1-6, with TRBD1 matching 8 bases. With V trimmed by 4 bases and J by 10 bases, 12 bases remained unmatched. Germline CDR1 reads LGHNA; CDR2 reads YNFKEQ. The CDR3 extends over 16 amino acids.

CDR3 region: CASSLERGGPSSSYNEQFF. The CDR3 nucleotides read TGCGCCAGCAGCTTGGAACGGGGGGGACCTTCAAGCTCCTACAATGAGCAGTTCTTC. The chain links TRBV5-1 to TRBJ2-1; 8 bases agree with TRBD2. V trimming: 0 bases; J trimming: 0 bases; junction bases outside the gene matches: 11. Looked up from germline, CDR1 is SGHRS and CDR2 is YFSETQ. The CDR3 is made up of 19 amino acids. The entire variable domain, with the rest obtained from reference TRBV5-1 and TRBJ2-1, is as follows: KAGVTQTPRYLIKTRGQQVTLSCSPISGHRSVSWYQQTPGQGLQFLFEYFSETQRNKGNFPGRFSGRQFSNSRSEMNVSTLELGDSALYLCASSLERGGPSSSYNEQFFGPGTRLTVL.

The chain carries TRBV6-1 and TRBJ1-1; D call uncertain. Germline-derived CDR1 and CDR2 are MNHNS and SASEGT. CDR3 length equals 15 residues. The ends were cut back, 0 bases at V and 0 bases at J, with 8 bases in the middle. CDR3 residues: CASSEAKYMNTEAFF. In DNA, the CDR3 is TGTGCCAGCAGTGAAGCAAAGTATATGAACACTGAAGCTTTCTTT.

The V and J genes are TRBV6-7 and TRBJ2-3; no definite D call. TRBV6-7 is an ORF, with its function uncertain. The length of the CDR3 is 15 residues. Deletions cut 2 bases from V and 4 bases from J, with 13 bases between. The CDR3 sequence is CASSYPPRTADTQYF. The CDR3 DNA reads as TGTGCCAGCAGTTACCCACCTCGGACCGCAGATACGCAGTATTTT.

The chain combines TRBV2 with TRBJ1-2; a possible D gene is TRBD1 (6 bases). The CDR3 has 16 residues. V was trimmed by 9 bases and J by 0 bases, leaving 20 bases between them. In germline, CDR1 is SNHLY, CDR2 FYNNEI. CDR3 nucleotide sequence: TGTGCCAGGCGGGTACGGAACAGGGACCCTAACTATGGCTACACCTTC. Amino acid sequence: CARRVRNRDPNYGYTF.

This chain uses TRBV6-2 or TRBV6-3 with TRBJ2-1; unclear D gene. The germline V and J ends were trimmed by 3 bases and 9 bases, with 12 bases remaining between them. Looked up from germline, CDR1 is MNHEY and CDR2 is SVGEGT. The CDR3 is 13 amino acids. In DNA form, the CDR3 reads TGTGCCAGCAGTTATTTGACCCTCGGTGAGCAGTTCTTC. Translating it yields CASSYLTLGEQFF.